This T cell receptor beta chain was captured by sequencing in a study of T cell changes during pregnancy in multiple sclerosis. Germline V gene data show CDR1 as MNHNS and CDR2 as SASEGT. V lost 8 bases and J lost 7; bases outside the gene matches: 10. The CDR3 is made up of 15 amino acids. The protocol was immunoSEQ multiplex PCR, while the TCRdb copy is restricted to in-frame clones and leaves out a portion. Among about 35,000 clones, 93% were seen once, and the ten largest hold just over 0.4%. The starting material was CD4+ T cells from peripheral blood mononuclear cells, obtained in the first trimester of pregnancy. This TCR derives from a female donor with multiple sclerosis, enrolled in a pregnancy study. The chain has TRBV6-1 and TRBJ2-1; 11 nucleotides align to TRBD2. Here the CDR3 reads CASGALTSGRNEQFF. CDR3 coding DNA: TGTGCCAGCGGAGCGCTAACTAGCGGGAGAAATGAGCAGTTCTTC.